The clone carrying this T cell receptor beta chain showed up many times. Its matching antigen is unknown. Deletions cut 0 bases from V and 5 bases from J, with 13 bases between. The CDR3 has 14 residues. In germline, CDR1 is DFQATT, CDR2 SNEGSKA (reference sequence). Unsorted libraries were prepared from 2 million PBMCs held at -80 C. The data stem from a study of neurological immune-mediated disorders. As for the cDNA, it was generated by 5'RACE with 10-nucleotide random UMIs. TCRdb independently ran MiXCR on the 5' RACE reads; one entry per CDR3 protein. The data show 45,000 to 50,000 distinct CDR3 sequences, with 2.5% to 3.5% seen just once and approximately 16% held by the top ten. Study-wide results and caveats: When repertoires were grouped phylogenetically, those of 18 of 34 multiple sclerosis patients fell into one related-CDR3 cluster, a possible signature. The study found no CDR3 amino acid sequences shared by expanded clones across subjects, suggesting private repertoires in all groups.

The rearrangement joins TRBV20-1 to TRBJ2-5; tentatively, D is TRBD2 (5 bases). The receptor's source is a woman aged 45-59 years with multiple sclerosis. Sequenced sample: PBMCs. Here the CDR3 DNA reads TGCAGTGCTAGAGATTTGAGGGAGTTGGAGACCCAGTACTTC. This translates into CSARDLRELETQYF.